Below are 8 T cell receptor beta chains sequenced from a single sample in a study of T cell responses to AZD1222 COVID-19 vaccine. Data came from immunoSEQ multiplex PCR; TCRdb stores just in-frame clones and leaves some out. The repertoire holds roughly 110,000 clones, with approximately 90% as singletons. The source was peripheral blood, collected on day 0 of AZD1222 vaccination. All receptors derive from an adult in good health.

V and J are TRBV7-6 and TRBJ2-5; the D is unclear. Trimming removed 4 bases at V and 8 bases at J, with 5 bases between. CDR1 SGHVS and CDR2 FNYEAQ come from the germline V gene. This CDR3 is built from 10 residues. CDR3 DNA: TGTGCCAGCAGCTCTCCCACCCAGTACTTC. Amino acids: CASSSPTQYF.

CDR3 region: CASSPPTSGSGRETQYF. As DNA, the CDR3 is TGTGCCAGCAGCCCCCCAACTAGCGGGAGTGGGAGGGAGACCCAGTACTTC. The rearrangement links TRBV3-1 (or the pseudogene TRBV3-2) to TRBJ2-5, with 11 nucleotides matching TRBD2. The CDR3 length is 17 residues. V trimming: 4 bases; J trimming: 5 bases; junction bases outside the gene matches: 12. From germline, CDR1 is LGHDT and CDR2 YNNKEL (reference sequence).

V gene TRBV6-5 combines with J gene TRBJ2-3; D gene uncertain. This CDR3 has 15 residues. Trimming pared 0 bases from V and 3 bases from J, leaving 10 bases between. The germline V gene encodes CDR1 MNHEY and CDR2 SVGAGI. The CDR3 protein is CASSYSSSQTDTQYF. CDR3 bases: TGTGCCAGCAGTTACTCTTCCAGTCAAACAGATACGCAGTATTTT.

The chain recombines TRBV18 with TRBJ2-7; D gene ambiguous. The germline V gene encodes CDR1 KGHSH and CDR2 LQKENI. This CDR3 contains 15 residues. The germline V and J ends were trimmed by 6 bases and 5 bases, with 20 bases remaining between them. CDR3 amino acids: CASSFFKREIDEQYF. For the CDR3, the DNA is TGTGCCAGCTCTTTCTTCAAGCGAGAGATTGACGAGCAGTACTTC. Full variable domain (outside the CDR3, taken from reference TRBV18 and TRBJ2-7): NAGVMQNPRHLVRRRGQEARLRCSPMKGHSHVYWYRQLPEEGLKFMVYLQKENIIDESGMPKERFSAEFPKEGPSILRIQQVVRGDSAAYFCASSFFKREIDEQYFGPGTRLTVT.

The rearrangement links TRBV4-3 to TRBJ2-1; no firm D call. CDR3 length equals 13 residues. The V gene's germline CDR1 is LGHNA and CDR2 YSLEER. Trimming left V 0 bases short and J 12 bases short, with 12 bases between. CDR3 DNA: TGCGCCAGCAGCCAAGATTGGTGGCGCGGGCAGTTCTTC. It codes for CASSQDWWRGQFF.

The chain recombines TRBV6-4 with TRBJ2-1; 8 bases are shared with TRBD2. The CDR3 loop spans 12 amino acids. Germline V lookup: CDR1 MRHNA, CDR2 SNTAGT. The V gene end was trimmed by 8 bases and the J gene end by 6 bases; junction bases not matched to a gene: 3. CDR3 DNA sequence: TGTGCCAGCCGGGGGGGTAGCAATGAGCAGTTCTTC. It codes for CASRGGSNEQFF.

The V gene is TRBV10-3, the J gene TRBJ1-5; D might be TRBD1 (5 bases). Trimming removed 3 bases at V and 3 bases at J, with 9 bases between. Looked up from germline, CDR1 is ENHRY and CDR2 is SYGVKD. CDR3 length: 14 residues. The CDR3 nucleotides are TGTGCCATCAGTGAAGGGGACTCCAATCAGCCCCAGCATTTT. Translated: CAISEGDSNQPQHF.

The chain has TRBV5-1 and TRBJ1-2; D possibly corresponds to TRBD1 (5 bases). V lost 3 bases, J lost 4 bases, and 13 bases lay in between. The CDR3 is 14 amino acids. CDR1 is SGHRS and CDR2 is YFSETQ in the germline V gene. DNA for the CDR3: TGCGCCAGCAGCTCTGAGGGGAGAGGCTATGGCTACACCTTC. This encodes CASSSEGRGYGYTF. Based on the CDR3 plus reference TRBV5-1 and TRBJ1-2, the full variable domain is KAGVTQTPRYLIKTRGQQVTLSCSPISGHRSVSWYQQTPGQGLQFLFEYFSETQRNKGNFPGRFSGRQFSNSRSEMNVSTLELGDSALYLCASSSEGRGYGYTFGSGTRLTVV.